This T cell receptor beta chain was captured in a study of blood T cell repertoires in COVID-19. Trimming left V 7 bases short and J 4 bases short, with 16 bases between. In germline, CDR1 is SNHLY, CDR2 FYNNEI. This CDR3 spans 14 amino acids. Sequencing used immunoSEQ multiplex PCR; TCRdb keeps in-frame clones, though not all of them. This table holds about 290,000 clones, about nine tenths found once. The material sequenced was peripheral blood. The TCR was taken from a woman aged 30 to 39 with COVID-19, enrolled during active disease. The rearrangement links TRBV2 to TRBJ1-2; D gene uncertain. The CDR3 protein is CASKGSTGFYGYTF. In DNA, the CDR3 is TGTGCCAGCAAGGGCAGCACGGGGTTCTATGGCTACACCTTC.